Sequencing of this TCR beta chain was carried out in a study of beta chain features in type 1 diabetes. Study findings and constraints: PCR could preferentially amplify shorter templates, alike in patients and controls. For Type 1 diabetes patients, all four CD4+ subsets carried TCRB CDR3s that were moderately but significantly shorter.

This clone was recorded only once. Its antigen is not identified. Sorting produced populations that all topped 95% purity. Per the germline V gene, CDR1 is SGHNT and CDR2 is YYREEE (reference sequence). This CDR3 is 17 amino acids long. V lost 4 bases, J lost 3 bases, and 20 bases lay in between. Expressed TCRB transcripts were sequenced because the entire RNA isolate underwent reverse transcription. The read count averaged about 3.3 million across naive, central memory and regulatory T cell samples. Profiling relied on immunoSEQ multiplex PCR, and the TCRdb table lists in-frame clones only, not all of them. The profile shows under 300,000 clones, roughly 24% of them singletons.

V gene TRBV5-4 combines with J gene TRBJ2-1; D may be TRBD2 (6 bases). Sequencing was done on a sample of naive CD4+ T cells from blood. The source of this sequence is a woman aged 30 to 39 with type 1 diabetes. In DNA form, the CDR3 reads TGTGCCAGCAGCCCTCACCGGGGCGGGACTTTCTACAATGAGCAGTTCTTC. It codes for CASSPHRGGTFYNEQFF.